Listed below are T cell receptor beta chains from one sample, sequenced in a study of CD8+CD57+ T cells in acquired aplastic anemia. TCRdb fed the reads into MiXCR, producing one record per CDR3 protein. The table has about 150,000 distinct CDR3 sequences, over 50% seen once; the top ten hold about 12%. Sequencing was performed on sorted CD4+, CD8+, or CD8+CD57+ T cells (not recorded which) from PBMCs. Receptor source: a human donor with aplastic anemia. Both conserved end residues are part of each CDR3. A D gene is named only where the DNA matches it firmly. Not every row has a clone size; where given, it reads once, few, many or a size class.

TRBD1	many	TRBV12-3/TRBV12-4	TRBJ1-5	TGTGCCAGCAGTGGACAGGGCAATCAGCCCCAGCATTTT	CASSGQGNQPQHF
-	many	TRBV20-1	TRBJ1-2	TGCAGTGCTAGAGATTTAGGGGATGGCTACACCTTC	CSARDLGDGYTF
-	many	TRBV10-3	TRBJ1-2	TGTGCCATCAGTGAGTCCCCGGGTAACTATGGCTACACCTTC	CAISESPGNYGYTF
-	-	TRBV20-1	TRBJ1-1	TGCAGTGCTAGGAGGCAGGGGAACACTGAAGCTTTCTTT	CSARRQGNTEAFF
-	-	TRBV20-1	TRBJ2-1	TGCAGTGCGGGTACAATTGAGCAGTTCTTC	CSAGTIEQFF
-	-	TRBV20-1	TRBJ1-1	TGCAGTGCTAGAGGTCAGAAAGACACTGAAGCTTTCTTT	CSARGQKDTEAFF
TRBD1	-	TRBV2	TRBJ1-5	TGTGCCAGCAGGGACAGGGGAGCGCCCCAGCATTTT	CASRDRGAPQHF
-	-	TRBV29-1	TRBJ1-5	TGCAGCGTCCAGGACAAAGGGGGAGGTCAGCCCCAGCATTTT	CSVQDKGGGQPQHF
-	-	TRBV10-1	TRBJ1-5	TGCGCCAGCAGTTTCGACGGAGGGCTTCGTAGCAATCAGCCCCAGCATTTT	CASSFDGGLRSNQPQHF
TRBD1	-	TRBV7-9	TRBJ2-7	TGTGCCAGCGGGCAGGGGGCTCACGAGCAGTACTTC	CASGQGAHEQYF